The 32 T cell receptor beta chains below come from one sample, sequenced in a study of tumor and adjacent non-tumor tissue in lung cancer. This sample's RNA came from whole unsorted tissue. The normal lung tissue was taken more than 3 cm from the tumor edge. TCRbeta libraries were built with three rounds of nested PCR, modified from ARM-PCR. TCRdb ran MiXCR on the multiplex PCR reads and lists one entry per CDR3 protein. The sample lists about 48,000 distinct CDR3 sequences, 60% to 65% occurring once. Sequenced sample: distant non-tumor lung tissue. All receptors derive from a woman in her sixties or seventies with non-small cell lung cancer.

On this clonotype: This may come from a read error, since a much larger clone is one base off. The chain combines TRBV5-1 with TRBJ2-1; D is unclear. Germline V lookup: CDR1 SGHRS, CDR2 YFSETQ. The V gene lost 1 base and the J gene lost 5 bases, with 7 bases spanning the gap. There are 13 residues in the CDR3. The CDR3 DNA reads as TGCGCCAGCAGCTTGAGGGTTAACAATGAGCAGTTCTTC. It is translated as CASSLRVNNEQFF.

J is TRBJ1-2 and V is TRBV11-3; D gene ambiguous. Germline assignment: CDR1 SGHNT and CDR2 YENEEA. V was cut by 8 bases and J by 0 bases, with 16 bases left in between. This CDR3 contains 15 residues. CDR3 region: CASSRLARPNYGYTF. As DNA, the CDR3 is TGTGCCAGCTCCCGGCTGGCCAGGCCTAACTATGGCTACACCTTC. The full variable domain, with the rest looked up from reference TRBV11-3 and TRBJ1-2, is EAGVVQSPRYKIIEKKQPVAFWCNPISGHNTLYWYLQNLGQGPELLIRYENEEAVDDSQLPKDRFSAERLKGVDSTLKIQPAELGDSAVYLCASSRLARPNYGYTFGSGTRLTVV.

This clonotype was counted ten times or more. The V gene is TRBV4-1, the J gene TRBJ2-2; 9 bases fit TRBD1. CDR1 MGHRA and CDR2 YSYEKL come from the germline V gene. CDR3 length: 17 residues. Germline trimming cut 4 bases from V and 3 bases from J; bases unmatched to any gene: 9. CDR3: CASSLQPGQGDTGELFF. In DNA, the CDR3 is TGCGCCAGCAGCCTGCAACCGGGACAGGGTGACACCGGGGAGCTGTTTTTT.

The chain couples TRBV10-3 to TRBJ1-3; D uncertain. From germline, CDR1 is ENHRY and CDR2 SYGVKD. V was shortened by 8 bases and J by 1 base, with 12 bases between the two germline ends. The CDR3 contains 14 residues. The CDR3: CAIGLLGSGNTIYF. The DNA of the CDR3 is TGTGCCATCGGTCTTCTGGGATCTGGAAACACCATATATTTT.

This clonotype was observed once. This may stem from a read error, because a much larger clone lies one nucleotide away. The CDR3 protein is CTTSQQEWAYEQYF. The CDR3 DNA follows: TGTACCACCAGTCAACAGGAATGGGCCTACGAGCAGTACTTC. V is TRBV24-1 and J is TRBJ2-7; a weak D match, TRBD1 (5 bases). Germline V gene sequence: CDR1 KGHDR, CDR2 SFDVKD. This CDR3 spans 14 amino acids.

Notes on this clonotype: The conserved phenylalanine or tryptophan normally closing the CDR3 is absent here, so this likely arose from a read error. No DNA is shown, since the ends of the CDR3 on it are uncertain; the CDR3 is the one TCRdb lists. This chain joins TRBV6-1 and TRBJ2-2. CDR1 and CDR2 from the germline V gene are MNHNS and SASEGT. The CDR3 has 14 residues if both end residues are counted. CDR3 region: CASSLQANTGEPFL.

The V call is TRBV4-1, the J call TRBJ2-4, with no clear D. From germline, CDR1 is MGHRA and CDR2 YSYEKL. V was clipped by 1 base and J by 7 bases, with 20 bases between them. This CDR3 has 17 residues. The CDR3 DNA sequence: TGCGCCAGCAGCCAAGCCGGCGGCAGTTCAGCAGTGAACATTCAGTACTTC. Amino acids: CASSQAGGSSAVNIQYF.

V is TRBV6-2 or TRBV6-3 and J is TRBJ2-2; D is uncertain. Trimming pared 8 bases from V and 5 bases from J, leaving 12 bases between. The CDR3 loop spans 13 amino acids. The germline V gene encodes CDR1 MNHEY and CDR2 SVGEGT. CDR3 protein: CASGNDGTGELFF. The CDR3 nucleotides are TGTGCCAGCGGAAACGATGGGACCGGGGAGCTGTTTTTT.

The CDR3 nucleotides are TGTGCCAGCAGTTCCACGGTACAGGGTAGTAACGAGCAGTACTTC. This sequence encodes CASSSTVQGSNEQYF. The V gene is TRBV6-5, the J gene TRBJ2-7, with D perhaps TRBD1 (6 bases). The germline V gene encodes CDR1 MNHEY and CDR2 SVGAGI. V was cut by 4 bases and J by 5 bases, with 18 bases left in between. The CDR3 extends over 15 amino acids.

In the case of this clonotype: Sequence at one end of the junction differs from germline and may be a read error. The chain couples TRBV20-1 to TRBJ2-5, with D possibly TRBD2 on 6 matching bases. The CDR3 is 13 amino acids. The germline V gene encodes CDR1 DFQATT and CDR2 SNEGSKA (reference sequence). Here the CDR3 reads CSAITVRGETHYF. The CDR3, as DNA: TGCAGTGCTATCACAGTGCGGGGAGAGACCCATTACTTC.

This clonotype was counted only a few times. Just one base apart from a much larger clone, this may be a read error. J is TRBJ2-1 and V is TRBV30; D gene uncertain. CDR1 and CDR2 (germline): GTSNPN, SVGIG (reference sequence). The CDR3 has 11 residues. CDR3 DNA: TGTGCCTGGAGTGAATACAAAGAGCAGTTCTTC. This sequence encodes CAWSEYKEQFF.

About this clonotype itself: A much bigger clone sits one base away, suggesting this may be a read error. The V and J genes are TRBV5-1 and TRBJ2-4, with 7 bases that match TRBD1. The CDR3 is 14 residues long. CDR1 and CDR2 (germline): SGHRS, YFSETQ. CDR3 DNA sequence: TGCGCCACCAGCTTGGATCAGGGGGTAATCATTCAGTACTTC. Protein product: CATSLDQGVIIQYF. The whole variable domain, remainder taken from reference TRBV5-1 and TRBJ2-4, is KAGVTQTPRYLIKTRGQQVTLSCSPISGHRSVSWYQQTPGQGLQFLFEYFSETQRNKGNFPGRFSGRQFSNSRSEMNVSTLELGDSALYLCATSLDQGVIIQYFGAGTRLSVL.

The chain couples TRBV6-5 to TRBJ2-7; 10 bases fit TRBD2. The V gene's germline CDR1 is MNHEY and CDR2 SVGAGI. There are 16 residues in the CDR3. J lost 12 bases, V lost 5 bases, and 19 bases had no gene match. CDR3 nucleotides: TGTGCCAGCAGTCCCGGACTAGCGGTAAATGATTACAAGCGGTACTTC. This encodes CASSPGLAVNDYKRYF.

This clonotype was picked up a small number of times. This CDR3 reads CASRASATYEQYF. CDR3 DNA sequence: TGTGCCAGTCGGGCTAGCGCGACCTACGAGCAGTACTTC. The chain employs TRBV28 and TRBJ2-7, with TRBD2 as a possible D gene (6 bases). Germline-derived CDR1 and CDR2 are MDHEN and SYDVKM. The V and J ends lost 9 bases and 2 bases respectively, with 14 bases between them. The CDR3 is made up of 13 amino acids. Full variable domain (rest looked up from reference TRBV28 and TRBJ2-7): DVKVTQSSRYLVKRTGEKVFLECVQDMDHENMFWYRQDPGLGLRLIYFSYDVKMKEKGDIPEGYSVSREKKERFSLILESASTNQTSMYLCASRASATYEQYFGPGTRLTVT.

This clonotype was found a few times. The rearrangement links TRBV28 to TRBJ1-5; D not certain. Between the trimmed V and J ends, which lost 5 bases and 1 base, there was a span of 12 bases. Germline V gene data show CDR1 as MDHEN and CDR2 as SYDVKM. The CDR3 covers 15 residues. The CDR3, as DNA: TGTGCCAGCAGTCGACTCGAGAGGAGCAATCAGCCCCAGCATTTT. Translated, it gives CASSRLERSNQPQHF.

Relative to its sample, this clonotype is medium-sized. V usage is TRBV10-1 and J usage is TRBJ2-2, with TRBD2 identical over 9 bases. The CDR3 runs to 14 residues. With V trimmed by 6 bases and J by 6 bases, 5 bases remained unmatched. Germline V lookup: CDR1 WNHNN, CDR2 SYGVQD (reference sequence). CDR3 protein: CASSVAGVAGELFF. As DNA, the CDR3 is TGCGCCAGCAGCGTAGCGGGAGTCGCCGGGGAGCTGTTTTTT.

The CDR3 bases are TGTGCCAGCAACCCCCATCAATTGACATCAAACACCGGGGAGCTGTTTTTT. Protein product: CASNPHQLTSNTGELFF. The gene calls are TRBV11-3 and TRBJ2-2; D is undetermined. V was trimmed by 7 bases and J by 2 bases, leaving 20 bases between them. The CDR3 consists of 17 residues. Looked up from germline, CDR1 is SGHNT and CDR2 is YENEEA.

Details on this clonotype: Mismatch with germline at one junction end may stem from a read error. The genes are TRBV6-1 and TRBJ2-2; D uncertain. Per germline, CDR1 MNHNS and CDR2 SASEGT. CDR3 length: 18 residues. The CDR3 DNA is TGTGTCAGCAGTGCCTTTTTTTTCTCAAATAAGAACACCGGGGAGCTGTTTTTT. It codes for CVSSAFFFSNKNTGELFF.

This sequence joins TRBV30 and TRBJ2-7; 10 bases agree with TRBD2. Germline V gives CDR1 GTSNPN, CDR2 SVGIG (reference sequence). The CDR3 loop spans 15 amino acids. The ends lost 0 bases at V and 5 bases at J; junction bases unmatched: 7. The DNA of the CDR3 is TGTGCCTGGAGTGTATGGTGGACTAGCGGCCACGAGCAGTACTTC. Translation: CAWSVWWTSGHEQYF.

This clonotype was found a few times. J is TRBJ2-7 and V is TRBV12-2; the table's D call, TRBD2, was not checked against the DNA. TRBV12-2 is tagged as a pseudogene. There are 14 residues in the CDR3. The CDR3 loop is CASRSLPSGYEQYF. The CDR3 DNA follows: TGTGCAAGTCGCTCCCTCCCGAGCGGATACGAGCAGTACTTC.

Concerning this clonotype: The junction does not match germline at one end; this may be a read error. The chain employs TRBV20-1 and TRBJ2-7, with a possible D match to TRBD1 (7 bases). CDR1 is DFQATT and CDR2 is SNEGSKA in the germline V gene (reference sequence). The CDR3 has 16 residues. Here the CDR3 DNA reads TGCAGTGCTCCCCCCGTGGGGCAGGGGGGATCCTACGAGAAGTACTTC. Its protein is CSAPPVGQGGSYEKYF.

Ten or more counts support this clonotype. The chain uses TRBV5-6 and TRBJ2-1, with TRBD2 matching over 11 bases. The CDR3 is made up of 16 amino acids. CDR1 SGHDT and CDR2 YYEEEE come from the germline V gene. J was trimmed by 9 bases and V by 0 bases; bases with no gene match: 8. The CDR3 loop is CASSLVTSGISSEQFF. The CDR3 nucleotides read TGTGCCAGCAGCTTGGTGACTAGCGGGATCTCGAGTGAGCAGTTCTTC.

This clonotype was seen only a few times. The gene calls are TRBV2 and TRBJ1-2; 9 nucleotides line up with TRBD1. V shed 4 bases, J shed 12 bases, and the junction held 15 bases outside the gene matches. The CDR3 consists of 15 residues. Germline V gene lookup returns CDR1 SNHLY and CDR2 FYNNEI. The CDR3 nucleotides read TGTGCCAGCAGTGTTTCGACAGGGGGGTGGAGTAGCAACACCTTC. Translation: CASSVSTGGWSSNTF. Looking up the rest from reference TRBV2 and TRBJ1-2 gives the full variable domain: EPEVTQTPSHQVTQMGQEVILRCVPISNHLYFYWYRQILGQKVEFLVSFYNNEISEKSEIFDDQFSVERPDGSNFTLKIRSTKLEDSAMYFCASSVSTGGWSSNTFGSGTRLTVV.

A word on this clonotype: The conserved final phenylalanine or tryptophan is absent from the CDR3, which likely points to a read error. V usage is TRBV11-3 and J usage is TRBJ2-1; D is unclear. The CDR3 loop spans 14 amino acids. Germline CDR1 is SGHNT and CDR2 is YENEEA. The CDR3 spells CTSSLDAWDNEQFL. The CDR3 DNA is TGTACCAGCAGCTTAGACGCCTGGGACAATGAGCAGTTCTTA.

This clonotype occurred many times. The V call is TRBV5-1, the J call TRBJ1-4; a weak D match, TRBD1 (6 bases). Germline V gives CDR1 SGHRS, CDR2 YFSETQ. The V end was cut by 2 bases, the J end by 7 bases, with 15 bases between. The length of the CDR3 is 15 residues. CDR3 loop: CASSFEGEGGEKLFF. CDR3 DNA: TGCGCCAGCAGCTTCGAGGGAGAGGGGGGTGAAAAACTGTTTTTT.

Regarding this clonotype: With a much larger clone just one base away, this may be a read error. The chain recombines TRBV20-1 with TRBJ2-3; D remains unclear. The V end lost 6 bases, the J end lost 0 bases, and 13 bases lay between the germline ends. This CDR3 is built from 14 residues. Germline loops: CDR1 DFQATT, CDR2 SNEGSKA (reference sequence). CDR3 nucleotide sequence: TGCAGTGCGGACGCGCGAACTAGCACAGATACGCAGTATTTT. This translates into CSADARTSTDTQYF.

This clonotype was observed a handful of times. A read error may explain this, as a much larger clone is one base away. The chain joins TRBV10-3 to TRBJ1-2; 7 bases match TRBD1. Germline V gene data show CDR1 as ENHRY and CDR2 as SYGVKD. CDR3 size: 14 residues. The CDR3 DNA sequence: TGTGCCATGAGTGAGTCGGGACAGTCCTATGGCTACACCTTC. Residues: CAMSESGQSYGYTF.

Remarks on this clonotype: A single base separates this from a much larger clone, so it may be a read error. V and J are TRBV20-1 and TRBJ2-1, with D perhaps matching TRBD2 (7 bases). Trimming took off 0 bases at V and 5 bases at J, with 17 bases between the two ends. The CDR3 totals 16 residues. Germline assignment: CDR1 DFQATT and CDR2 SNEGSKA (reference sequence). The CDR3, as DNA: TGCAGTGCTAGAGATCCGCGGGGGACAAGGAACAATGAGCAGTTCTTC. Its protein product is CSARDPRGTRNNEQFF.

Many counts were recorded for this clonotype. The chain couples TRBV6-1 to TRBJ1-2; TRBD1 is a possible D gene (6 bases). Germline lookup yields CDR1 MNHNS and CDR2 SASEGT. Trimming took off 4 bases at V and 8 bases at J, with 17 bases between the two ends. This CDR3 spans 14 amino acids. The DNA of the CDR3 is TGTGCCAGCAGTGTGAACAGGGACGATCGGGGCTACACCTTC. This translates into CASSVNRDDRGYTF.

This clonotype is large in the sample. The chain uses TRBV5-4 and TRBJ2-3; D perhaps matches TRBD1 (7 bases). CDR1 and CDR2 (germline): SGHNT, YYREEE (reference sequence). This CDR3 has 15 residues. V was cut by 5 bases and J by 0 bases, with 13 bases left in between. The CDR3 DNA is TGTGCCAGCAGTGCAGGGGGGCGGAGCACAGATACGCAGTATTTT. This codes for CASSAGGRSTDTQYF.

This clonotype was seen at least ten times. This chain connects TRBV20-1 to TRBJ2-7; maybe TRBD2 (5 bases). This CDR3 comprises 14 residues. Trimming cost V 1 base and J 2 bases, with 12 bases left between them. Germline V lookup: CDR1 DFQATT, CDR2 SNEGSKA (reference sequence). CDR3 DNA: TGCAGTGCTAGAGGACCGGACTCACCCTACGAGCAGTACTTC. Encoded protein: CSARGPDSPYEQYF.

This clonotype has more than one count but fewer than ten. This may be a read error: a much more frequent sequence differs by one nucleotide. This chain links TRBV6-1 with TRBJ2-5; perhaps D is TRBD1 or TRBD2 (5 bases each). CDR1 is MNHNS and CDR2 is SASEGT in the germline V gene. CDR3 length equals 13 residues. Here the CDR3 reads CASSHGDVETRYF. Here the CDR3 DNA reads TGTGCCAGCAGCCACGGGGACGTGGAGACCCGGTACTTC.